The clone carrying this T cell receptor beta chain was counted at least ten times. This sample is part of a study of T cells after yellow fever vaccination. TCRdb re-derived calls from the 5' RACE reads in MiXCR, one entry per CDR3 protein. The repertoire holds some 240,000 distinct CDR3 sequences, with over 3% as singletons. Trimming took 8 bases from V and 0 from J; bases not matched to a gene: 1. The CDR3 has 14 amino acids. Per the germline V gene, CDR1 is WSHSY and CDR2 is SAAADI. J is TRBJ2-1 and V is TRBV10-2; 10 nucleotides agree with TRBD1. This clonotype was obtained from a man aged 18-30 years who received the YFV17D yellow fever vaccine. Sequencing used PBMCs, obtained 15 days after the yellow fever booster vaccination. The DNA of the CDR3 is TGCGCCAGCCGGACAGGGGGCTCCTACAATGAGCAGTTCTTC. Translation: CASRTGGSYNEQFF.